This T cell receptor (beta chain) was sequenced for a study of CD8+CD57+ T cells in acquired aplastic anemia. Genomic DNA templated the TCR beta VDJ and CDR3 profiling. TCRdb re-analysed the reads in MiXCR, keeping a single row per CDR3 protein. The sample has 400,000 to 500,000 distinct CDR3 sequences, under 80% seen once; the top ten hold 3% to 5%. The CDR3 spans 12 residues. Germline CDR1 SNHLY, CDR2 FYNNEI. V was pared by 1 base and J by 11 bases, with 9 bases between. This TCR derives from a human donor in good health, serving as a control. Sequencing was done on a sample of sorted CD4+, CD8+, or CD8+CD57+ T cells (not recorded which) from PBMCs. The chain joins TRBV2 to TRBJ1-5; D may be TRBD1 (5 bases). Here the CDR3 DNA reads TGTGCCAGCAGTGAAGATGGGGGGGCCCAGCATTTT. Translation gives CASSEDGGAQHF.